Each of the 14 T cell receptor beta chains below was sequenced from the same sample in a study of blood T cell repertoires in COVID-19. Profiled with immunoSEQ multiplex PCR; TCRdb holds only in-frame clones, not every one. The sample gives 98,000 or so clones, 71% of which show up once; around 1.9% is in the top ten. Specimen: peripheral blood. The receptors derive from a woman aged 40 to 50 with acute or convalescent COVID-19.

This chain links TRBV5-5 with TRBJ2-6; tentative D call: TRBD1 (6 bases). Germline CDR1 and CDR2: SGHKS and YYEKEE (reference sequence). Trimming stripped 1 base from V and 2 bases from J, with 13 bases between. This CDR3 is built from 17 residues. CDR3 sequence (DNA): TGTGCCAGCAGCTTGCAGGGGAAGGTGGCTGGGGCCAACGTCCTGACTTTC. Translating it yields CASSLQGKVAGANVLTF.

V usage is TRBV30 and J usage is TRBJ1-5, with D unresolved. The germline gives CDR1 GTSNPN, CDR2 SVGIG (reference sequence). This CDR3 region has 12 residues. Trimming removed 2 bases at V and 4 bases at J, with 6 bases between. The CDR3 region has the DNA TGTGCCTGGAGTATCCTAAATCAGCCCCAGCATTTT. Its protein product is CAWSILNQPQHF.

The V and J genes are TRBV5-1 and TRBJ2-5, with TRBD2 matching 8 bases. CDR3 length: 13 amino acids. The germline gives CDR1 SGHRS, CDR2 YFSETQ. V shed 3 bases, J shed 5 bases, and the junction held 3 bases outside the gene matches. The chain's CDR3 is CASSWASGETQYF. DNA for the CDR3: TGCGCCAGCAGCTGGGCTAGCGGGGAGACCCAGTACTTC.

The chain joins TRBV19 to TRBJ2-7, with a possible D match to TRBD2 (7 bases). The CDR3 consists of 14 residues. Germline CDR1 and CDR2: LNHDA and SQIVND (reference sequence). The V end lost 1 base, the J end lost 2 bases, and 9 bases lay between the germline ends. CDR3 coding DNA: TGTGCCAGTAGTATAGCGGGGGGCACCTACGAGCAGTACTTC. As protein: CASSIAGGTYEQYF.

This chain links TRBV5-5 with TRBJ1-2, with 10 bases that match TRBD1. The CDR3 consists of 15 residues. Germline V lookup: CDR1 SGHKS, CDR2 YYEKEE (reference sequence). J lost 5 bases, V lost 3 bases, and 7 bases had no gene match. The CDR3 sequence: CASSWGQGTTYGYTF. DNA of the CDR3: TGTGCCAGCAGCTGGGGACAGGGGACTACTTATGGCTACACCTTC.

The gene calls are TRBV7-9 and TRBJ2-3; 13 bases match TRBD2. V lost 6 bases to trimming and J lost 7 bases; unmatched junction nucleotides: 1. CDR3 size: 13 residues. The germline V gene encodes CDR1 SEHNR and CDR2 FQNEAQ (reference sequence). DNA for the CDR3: TGTGCCAGCAGGACTAGCGGGGGGTATACGCAGTATTTT. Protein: CASRTSGGYTQYF.

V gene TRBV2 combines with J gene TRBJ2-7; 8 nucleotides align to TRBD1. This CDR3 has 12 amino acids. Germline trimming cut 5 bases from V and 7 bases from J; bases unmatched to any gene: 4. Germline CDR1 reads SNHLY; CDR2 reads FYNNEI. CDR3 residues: CASSPDRGEQYF. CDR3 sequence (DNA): TGTGCCAGCAGTCCCGACAGGGGAGAGCAGTACTTC. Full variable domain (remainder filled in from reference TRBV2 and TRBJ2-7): EPEVTQTPSHQVTQMGQEVILRCVPISNHLYFYWYRQILGQKVEFLVSFYNNEISEKSEIFDDQFSVERPDGSNFTLKIRSTKLEDSAMYFCASSPDRGEQYFGPGTRLTVT.

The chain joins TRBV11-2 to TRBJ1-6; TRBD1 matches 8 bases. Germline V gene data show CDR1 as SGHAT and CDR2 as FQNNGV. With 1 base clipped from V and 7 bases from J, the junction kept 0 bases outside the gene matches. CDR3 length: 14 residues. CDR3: CASSLGQGNSPLHF. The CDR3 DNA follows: TGTGCCAGCAGCTTAGGACAGGGGAATTCACCCCTCCACTTT.

The chain's CDR3 is CSGSSSGNTIYF. The CDR3 bases are TGCAGCGGATCGAGCTCTGGAAACACCATATATTTT. The V and J genes are TRBV29-1 and TRBJ1-3; D is undetermined. Deletions cut 7 bases from V and 0 bases from J, with 7 bases between. Germline lookup yields CDR1 SQVTM and CDR2 ANQGSEA. CDR3 length equals 12 residues.

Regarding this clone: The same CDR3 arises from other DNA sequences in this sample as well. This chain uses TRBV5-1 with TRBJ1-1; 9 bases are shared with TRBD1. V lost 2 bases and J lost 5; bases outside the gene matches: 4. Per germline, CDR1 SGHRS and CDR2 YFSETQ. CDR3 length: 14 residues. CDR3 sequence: CASSLQGAGTEAFF. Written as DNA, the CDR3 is TGCGCCAGCAGCTTACAGGGGGCGGGGACTGAAGCTTTCTTT.

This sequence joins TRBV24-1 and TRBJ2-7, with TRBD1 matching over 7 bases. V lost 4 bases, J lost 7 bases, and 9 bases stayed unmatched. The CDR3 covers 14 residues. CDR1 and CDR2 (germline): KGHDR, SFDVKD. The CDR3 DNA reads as TGTGCCACCAGTGACCCCGGGACAGAGCGAGAGCAGTACTTC. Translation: CATSDPGTEREQYF.

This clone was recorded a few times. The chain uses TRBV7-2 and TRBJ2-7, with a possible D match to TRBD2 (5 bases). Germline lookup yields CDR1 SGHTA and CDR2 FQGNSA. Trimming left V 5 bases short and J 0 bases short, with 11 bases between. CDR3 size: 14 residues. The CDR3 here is CASSLFRGSYEQYF. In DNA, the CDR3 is TGTGCCAGCAGCCTGTTTCGGGGCTCCTACGAGCAGTACTTC.

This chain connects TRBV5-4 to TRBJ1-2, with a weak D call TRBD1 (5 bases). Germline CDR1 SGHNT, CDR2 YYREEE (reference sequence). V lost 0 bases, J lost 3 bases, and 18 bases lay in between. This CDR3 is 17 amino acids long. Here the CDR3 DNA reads TGTGCCAGCAGCTTGGCCTGGGGGGGTTTGGATGACTATGGCTACACCTTC. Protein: CASSLAWGGLDDYGYTF.

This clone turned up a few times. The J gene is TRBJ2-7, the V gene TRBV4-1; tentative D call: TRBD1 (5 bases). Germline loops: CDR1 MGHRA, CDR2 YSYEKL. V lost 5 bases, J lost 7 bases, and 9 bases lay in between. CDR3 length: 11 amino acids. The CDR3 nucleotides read TGCGCCAGCAGCTTCCGGACAGAGCAGTACTTC. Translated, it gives CASSFRTEQYF.